The table lists the clone carrying this T cell receptor beta chain with a few counts. The antigen is unknown. The table came from immunoSEQ multiplex PCR; TCRdb's copy has only in-frame clones and leaves some out. The sample holds around 98,000 clones, roughly 90% seen once. This sample was taken from a study of cytomegalovirus exposure and HLA in healthy donors. Study-level points and caveats: In vitro confirmation showed three CMV-associated chains to be CMV antigen specific. Many donors carried some public TCRs, although rarity characterized most TCR sequences.

V lost 5 bases, J lost 0 bases, and 7 bases stayed unmatched. In germline, CDR1 is MDHEN, CDR2 SYDVKM. The CDR3 totals 16 residues. The rearrangement joins TRBV28 to TRBJ2-1, with 7 bases matching TRBD2. Sequenced input: PBMCs. The clonotype comes from a man between 18 and 29 years old in good health and CMV-seropositive. The CDR3 DNA reads TGTGCCAGCAGTCCAGCTAGCGGTCTCTCCTACAATGAGCAGTTCTTC. This sequence encodes CASSPASGLSYNEQFF.